This TCR beta chain was sequenced in a study of tumor T cells in aggressive B-cell lymphoma. Trimming cost V 0 bases and J 8 bases; bases outside gene matches: 11. The CDR3 has 16 amino acids. Germline lookup yields CDR1 LGHNA and CDR2 YNFKEQ. This clone was seen once. Generated by immunoSEQ multiplex PCR, the TCRdb table keeps only in-frame clones and is missing some. The sample has some 3,500 clones; 86% are singletons. The V call is TRBV4-2, the J call TRBJ1-1; 8 bases line up with TRBD1. The TCR sequence derives from an adult with diffuse large B cell lymphoma. Source material: tumor tissue. CDR3 amino acids: CASSQDRTGKRLEAFF. The CDR3 DNA reads TGTGCCAGCAGCCAAGACCGGACAGGGAAAAGGTTGGAAGCTTTCTTT.